The clone carrying this T cell receptor beta chain was found many times. Its antigen is unidentified. The sample originates from a study of blood T cells in healthy people across ages. Study-level results: Donor CMV infection status was unknown, possibly confounding age-related changes in expanded clonotypes.

Between the trimmed V and J ends, which lost 0 bases and 5 bases, there was a span of 4 bases. Germline V gene data show CDR1 as SEHNR and CDR2 as FQNEAQ (reference sequence). The CDR3 extends over 12 amino acids. Sample-barcoded 5' priming and a J-beta primer mix drove a second PCR of 7 to 11 cycles. Via MiXCR, TCRdb re-called the 5' RACE reads, giving one row per CDR3 protein. The sample has under 800,000 distinct CDR3 sequences; approximately 43% are singletons. The rearrangement uses TRBV7-9 and TRBJ2-5, with no clear D. Source material: blood. This TCR was sampled from a woman in her fifties or sixties in good health. The CDR3 bases are TGTGCCAGCAGCTTAGCGCCTGAGACCCAGTACTTC. This sequence encodes CASSLAPETQYF. The whole variable domain, filled in from reference TRBV7-9 and TRBJ2-5, reads DTGVSQNPRHKITKRGQNVTFRCDPISEHNRLYWYRQTLGQGPEFLTYFQNEAQLEKSRLLSDRFSAERPKGSFSTLEIQRTEQGDSAMYLCASSLAPETQYFGPGTRLLVL.